Listed here is a single T cell receptor beta chain. The antigen remains unidentified. Trimming removed 11 bases from V and 4 bases from J, with 21 bases in between. Per germline, CDR1 SGHAT and CDR2 FQDESV (reference sequence). The CDR3 spans 15 residues. MiXCR, run by TCRdb on the 5' RACE reads, gives a single entry per CDR3 protein. The sample yields 390,000 or so distinct CDR3 sequences, 20% to 25% seen once. This sample was included in a study of CD8 T cells in ankylosing spondylitis. Study outcomes and limitations: A motif of eight highly homologous TCR beta variants was seen as apparently characteristic of ankylosing spondylitis blood.

The V and J genes are TRBV11-1 and TRBJ2-1; D remains unclear. The sequencing input was blood, either unsorted or a sorted T cell fraction (not recorded which). This receptor was obtained from a male donor with ankylosing spondylitis. This chain's CDR3 is CAATAWAGEYNEQFF. DNA for the CDR3: TGTGCCGCCACGGCTTGGGCTGGAGAGTACAATGAGCAGTTCTTC.